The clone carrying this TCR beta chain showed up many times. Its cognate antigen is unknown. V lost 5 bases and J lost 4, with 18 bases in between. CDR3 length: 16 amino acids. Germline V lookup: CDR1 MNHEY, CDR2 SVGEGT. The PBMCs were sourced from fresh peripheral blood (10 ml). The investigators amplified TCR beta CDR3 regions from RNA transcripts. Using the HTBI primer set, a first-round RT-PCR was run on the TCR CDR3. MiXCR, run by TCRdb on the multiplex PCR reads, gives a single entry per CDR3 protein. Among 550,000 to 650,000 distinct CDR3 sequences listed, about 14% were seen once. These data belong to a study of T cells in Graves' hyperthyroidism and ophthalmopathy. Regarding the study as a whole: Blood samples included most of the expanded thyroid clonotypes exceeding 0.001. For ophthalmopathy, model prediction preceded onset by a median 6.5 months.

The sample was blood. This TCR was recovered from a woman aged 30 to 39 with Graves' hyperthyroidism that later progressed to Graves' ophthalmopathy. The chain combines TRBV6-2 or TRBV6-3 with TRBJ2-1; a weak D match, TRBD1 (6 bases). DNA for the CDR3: TGTGCCAGCAGTCAATCTTCTCTGGGGGCTTACAATGAGCAGTTCTTC. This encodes CASSQSSLGAYNEQFF.